Listed below are T cell receptor beta chains from one sample, sequenced in a study of cytomegalovirus exposure and HLA in healthy donors. Only in-frame clones appear in the TCRdb table, and some are missing; sequencing was by immunoSEQ multiplex PCR. This table holds tens of thousands of clones, about two thirds found once. What was sequenced was PBMCs. The receptors come from a woman in her thirties or forties in good health and CMV-seropositive. Both conserved end residues are part of each CDR3. The D gene is left open where the match is weak. Where a row states a size, it is once, few, many or the class of an expanded clone; other rows omit it.

clone_size: NA
d_call: NA
j_call: TRBJ1-1
v_call: TRBV6-5
cdr3_aa: CASSYSSWNTEAFF
cdr3_nt: TGTGCCAGCAGTTACTCGAGCTGGAACACTGAAGCTTTCTTT

clone_size: NA
d_call: TRBD1
j_call: TRBJ1-1
v_call: TRBV6-1
cdr3_aa: CASRQGANTEAFF
cdr3_nt: TGTGCCAGCCGGCAGGGGGCGAACACTGAAGCTTTCTTT

clone_size: NA
d_call: NA
j_call: TRBJ2-7
v_call: TRBV11-2
cdr3_aa: CASSSRTFTYEQYF
cdr3_nt: TGTGCCAGCAGCTCACGGACATTTACCTACGAGCAGTACTTC

clone_size: NA
d_call: TRBD1
j_call: TRBJ1-4
v_call: TRBV2
cdr3_aa: CASSDRQGRKLFF
cdr3_nt: TGTGCCAGCAGTGATAGACAGGGGCGAAAACTGTTTTTT

clone_size: NA
d_call: NA
j_call: TRBJ1-6
v_call: TRBV2
cdr3_aa: CASSELDSSYNSPLHF
cdr3_nt: TGTGCCAGCAGTGAGCTTGACAGCTCCTATAATTCACCCCTCCACTTT

clone_size: NA
d_call: TRBD1
j_call: TRBJ2-5
v_call: TRBV18
cdr3_aa: CASSPPETGDYQETQYF
cdr3_nt: TGTGCCAGCTCACCACCAGAGACAGGGGACTACCAAGAGACCCAGTACTTC

clone_size: once
d_call: TRBD1
j_call: TRBJ1-1
v_call: TRBV7-2
cdr3_aa: CASSSYRGPEAFF
cdr3_nt: TGTGCCAGCAGCTCCTACAGGGGCCCTGAAGCTTTCTTT

clone_size: NA
d_call: TRBD1
j_call: TRBJ1-2
v_call: TRBV9
cdr3_aa: CASSGAGTEGSNYGYTF
cdr3_nt: TGTGCCAGCAGCGGAGCCGGGACAGAGGGCTCTAACTATGGCTACACCTTC

clone_size: NA
d_call: NA
j_call: TRBJ2-5
v_call: TRBV5-5
cdr3_aa: CASSPAGLEETQYF
cdr3_nt: TGTGCCAGCAGCCCCGCAGGACTTGAAGAGACCCAGTACTTC

clone_size: NA
d_call: NA
j_call: TRBJ2-2
v_call: TRBV2
cdr3_aa: CASSRQNSNTGELFF
cdr3_nt: TGTGCCAGCAGTAGACAGAATTCGAACACCGGGGAGCTGTTTTTT

clone_size: NA
d_call: TRBD1
j_call: TRBJ1-2
v_call: TRBV19
cdr3_aa: CASAGPGQLYGYTF
cdr3_nt: TGTGCCAGTGCCGGTCCGGGACAGCTCTATGGCTACACCTTC

clone_size: NA
d_call: NA
j_call: TRBJ2-7
v_call: TRBV6-6
cdr3_aa: CASSGGGRGMFNEQYF
cdr3_nt: TGTGCCAGCAGTGGAGGGGGGAGGGGTATGTTCAACGAGCAGTACTTC

clone_size: once
d_call: NA
j_call: TRBJ2-5
v_call: TRBV5-1
cdr3_aa: CASSRNTGSQETQYF
cdr3_nt: TGCGCCAGCAGCCGAAATACAGGGAGTCAAGAGACCCAGTACTTC

clone_size: NA
d_call: TRBD1
j_call: TRBJ1-3
v_call: TRBV5-6
cdr3_aa: CASSSLQGATLRSGNTIYF
cdr3_nt: TGTGCCAGCAGCTCCCTCCAGGGGGCCACCCTTCGCTCTGGAAACACCATATATTTT

clone_size: NA
d_call: TRBD2
j_call: TRBJ2-2
v_call: TRBV2
cdr3_aa: CASSECQRGCELFF
cdr3_nt: TGTGCCAGCAGTGAATGCCAGCGGGGCTGCGAGCTGTTTTTT

clone_size: few
d_call: TRBD2
j_call: TRBJ2-2
v_call: TRBV7-2
cdr3_aa: CASSLWGGGLNTGELFF
cdr3_nt: TGTGCCAGCAGCTTATGGGGCGGGGGGCTAAACACCGGGGAGCTGTTTTTT

clone_size: NA
d_call: TRBD2
j_call: TRBJ2-1
v_call: TRBV5-1
cdr3_aa: CASSLNGGSYNEQFF
cdr3_nt: TGCGCCAGCAGCTTGAACGGGGGGAGCTACAATGAGCAGTTCTTC

clone_size: NA
d_call: TRBD1
j_call: TRBJ2-7
v_call: TRBV5-1
cdr3_aa: CASSTGTGSYEQYF
cdr3_nt: TGCGCCAGCAGCACTGGGACAGGGAGCTACGAGCAGTACTTC

clone_size: few
d_call: NA
j_call: TRBJ1-2
v_call: TRBV10-3
cdr3_aa: CAISENVAGSDGYTF
cdr3_nt: TGTGCCATCAGTGAGAATGTTGCAGGGTCCGATGGCTACACCTTC

clone_size: NA
d_call: TRBD1
j_call: TRBJ1-4
v_call: TRBV2
cdr3_aa: CAAGPTGVTNEKLFF
cdr3_nt: TGTGCCGCAGGACCGACAGGGGTAACTAATGAAAAACTGTTTTTT

clone_size: NA
d_call: TRBD2
j_call: TRBJ2-3
v_call: TRBV5-4
cdr3_aa: CASSLDRGGADTQYF
cdr3_nt: TGTGCCAGCAGCTTGGACCGGGGGGGGGCAGATACGCAGTATTTT

clone_size: few
d_call: NA
j_call: TRBJ1-1
v_call: TRBV2
cdr3_aa: CASSLQSTGVGEAFF
cdr3_nt: TGTGCCAGCAGTCTGCAGAGTACGGGGGTTGGGGAAGCTTTCTTT

clone_size: NA
d_call: TRBD2
j_call: TRBJ2-3
v_call: TRBV6-4
cdr3_aa: CASSVAGGTDTQYF
cdr3_nt: TGTGCCAGCAGTGTAGCGGGGGGCACAGATACGCAGTATTTT

clone_size: few
d_call: TRBD1
j_call: TRBJ1-5
v_call: TRBV14
cdr3_aa: CASSQDATVRGDSNQPQHF
cdr3_nt: TGTGCCAGCAGCCAAGACGCAACCGTCAGGGGGGATAGCAATCAGCCCCAGCATTTT

clone_size: NA
d_call: NA
j_call: TRBJ2-5
v_call: TRBV11-2
cdr3_aa: CASSEGLSYQETQYF
cdr3_nt: TGTGCCAGCAGCGAGGGACTCTCGTACCAAGAGACCCAGTACTTC

clone_size: once
d_call: NA
j_call: TRBJ1-2
v_call: TRBV18
cdr3_aa: CASSRETANYGYTF
cdr3_nt: TGTGCCAGCTCACGAGAAACAGCTAACTATGGCTACACCTTC

clone_size: few
d_call: TRBD1
j_call: TRBJ1-1
v_call: TRBV6-5
cdr3_aa: CASSPDRGNTEAFF
cdr3_nt: TGTGCCAGCAGTCCGGACAGGGGGAACACTGAAGCTTTCTTT

clone_size: NA
d_call: NA
j_call: TRBJ1-1
v_call: TRBV9
cdr3_aa: CASGLGDGSLEAFF
cdr3_nt: TGTGCCAGTGGATTGGGAGACGGGTCCCTTGAAGCTTTCTTT

clone_size: NA
d_call: NA
j_call: TRBJ2-7
v_call: TRBV18
cdr3_aa: CASSPRQPDSNYEQYF
cdr3_nt: TGTGCCAGCTCACCACGGCAGCCCGACTCAAACTACGAGCAGTACTTC

clone_size: few
d_call: TRBD1
j_call: TRBJ2-7
v_call: TRBV5-5
cdr3_aa: CASSFSQGALEQYF
cdr3_nt: TGTGCCAGCAGCTTTTCGCAGGGGGCCCTCGAGCAGTACTTC

clone_size: NA
d_call: NA
j_call: TRBJ1-1
v_call: TRBV13
cdr3_aa: CASSSREPRIPVASEAFF
cdr3_nt: TGTGCCAGCAGCTCTCGGGAACCTCGAATTCCTGTGGCCTCTGAAGCTTTCTTT

clone_size: NA
d_call: NA
j_call: TRBJ1-2
v_call: TRBV14
cdr3_aa: CASSQGGGYTF
cdr3_nt: TGTGCCAGCAGCCAAGGAGGAGGCTACACCTTC

clone_size: NA
d_call: TRBD1
j_call: TRBJ1-1
v_call: TRBV28
cdr3_aa: CASSQTGENTEAFF
cdr3_nt: TGTGCCAGCAGCCAAACAGGGGAGAACACTGAAGCTTTCTTT

clone_size: NA
d_call: NA
j_call: TRBJ1-1
v_call: TRBV29-1
cdr3_aa: CSVCRATEAFF
cdr3_nt: TGCAGCGTTTGCAGGGCCACTGAAGCTTTCTTT

clone_size: NA
d_call: TRBD2
j_call: TRBJ2-1
v_call: TRBV2
cdr3_aa: CASLGGSSYNEQFF
cdr3_nt: TGTGCCTCCCTCGGGGGGAGCTCCTACAATGAGCAGTTCTTC

clone_size: once
d_call: NA
j_call: TRBJ2-3
v_call: TRBV9
cdr3_aa: CASSVAGNRGTTDTQYF
cdr3_nt: TGTGCCAGCAGCGTAGCCGGAAATCGGGGGACCACAGATACGCAGTATTTT

clone_size: NA
d_call: NA
j_call: TRBJ2-1
v_call: TRBV6-5
cdr3_aa: CASSYSRAISYNEQFF
cdr3_nt: TGTGCCAGCAGTTACTCCCGAGCAATCTCCTACAATGAGCAGTTCTTC

clone_size: NA
d_call: TRBD1
j_call: TRBJ1-4
v_call: TRBV5-1
cdr3_aa: CASSLDRGDEKLFF
cdr3_nt: TGCGCCAGCAGCCTGGACAGGGGCGATGAAAAACTGTTTTTT

clone_size: NA
d_call: TRBD1
j_call: TRBJ2-1
v_call: TRBV19
cdr3_aa: CASSPGTGGNNEQFF
cdr3_nt: TGTGCCAGTAGTCCCGGGACAGGGGGCAACAATGAGCAGTTCTTC

clone_size: NA
d_call: NA
j_call: TRBJ2-1
v_call: TRBV29-1
cdr3_aa: CSVPAPGSDEQFF
cdr3_nt: TGCAGCGTTCCGGCTCCAGGGTCTGATGAGCAGTTCTTC

clone_size: NA
d_call: NA
j_call: TRBJ2-5
v_call: TRBV7-2
cdr3_aa: CASRNTVEETQYF
cdr3_nt: TGTGCCAGCAGAAATACAGTTGAAGAGACCCAGTACTTC

clone_size: NA
d_call: TRBD2
j_call: TRBJ2-3
v_call: TRBV13
cdr3_aa: CASRPTGGNTDTQYF
cdr3_nt: TGTGCCAGCAGACCGACGGGGGGAAACACAGATACGCAGTATTTT

clone_size: NA
d_call: TRBD2
j_call: TRBJ2-1
v_call: TRBV7-2
cdr3_aa: CASSFLLAGGISEQFF
cdr3_nt: TGTGCCAGCAGCTTTTTACTAGCGGGGGGAATAAGTGAGCAGTTCTTC

clone_size: NA
d_call: TRBD1
j_call: TRBJ2-5
v_call: TRBV2
cdr3_aa: CASSLQGGSATFSTQYF
cdr3_nt: TGTGCCAGCAGTCTCCAAGGGGGCAGCGCTACCTTCTCGACCCAGTACTTC

clone_size: NA
d_call: NA
j_call: TRBJ1-2
v_call: TRBV19
cdr3_aa: CASSQGDYGYTF
cdr3_nt: TGTGCCAGTAGTCAGGGTGACTATGGCTACACCTTC

clone_size: NA
d_call: NA
j_call: TRBJ1-6
v_call: TRBV14
cdr3_aa: CASSHYRENSPLHF
cdr3_nt: TGTGCCAGCAGCCACTATCGAGAAAATTCACCCCTCCACTTT

clone_size: NA
d_call: TRBD1
j_call: TRBJ1-1
v_call: TRBV19
cdr3_aa: CASSRKTGLGLRAFF
cdr3_nt: TGTGCCAGTAGTAGAAAGACAGGGCTTGGTTTACGAGCTTTCTTT

clone_size: NA
d_call: TRBD1
j_call: TRBJ1-1
v_call: TRBV6-1
cdr3_aa: CASSDFQGAVTEAFF
cdr3_nt: TGTGCCAGCAGTGACTTCCAGGGGGCAGTCACTGAAGCTTTCTTT

clone_size: few
d_call: TRBD1
j_call: TRBJ1-1
v_call: TRBV7-9
cdr3_aa: CATEQGRRTEAFF
cdr3_nt: TGTGCCACAGAACAGGGGAGGAGGACTGAAGCTTTCTTT

clone_size: NA
d_call: NA
j_call: TRBJ1-1
v_call: TRBV7-9
cdr3_aa: CASSLGTAQEAFF
cdr3_nt: TGTGCCAGCAGCTTAGGGACAGCGCAAGAAGCTTTCTTT

clone_size: NA
d_call: NA
j_call: TRBJ1-1
v_call: TRBV29-1
cdr3_aa: CSVEKPPYRVAFF
cdr3_nt: TGCAGCGTTGAGAAACCCCCTTACAGGGTAGCTTTCTTT

clone_size: NA
d_call: NA
j_call: TRBJ1-2
v_call: TRBV6-1
cdr3_aa: CASSDSGRNYGYTF
cdr3_nt: TGTGCCAGCAGTGACTCTGGGAGAAACTATGGCTACACCTTC

clone_size: NA
d_call: TRBD1
j_call: TRBJ1-4
v_call: TRBV6-6
cdr3_aa: CASSRGQSNEKLFF
cdr3_nt: TGTGCCAGCAGCAGGGGGCAGAGTAATGAAAAACTGTTTTTT

clone_size: NA
d_call: NA
j_call: TRBJ2-6
v_call: TRBV5-1
cdr3_aa: CASSSRSRGGSLSGANVLTF
cdr3_nt: TGCGCCAGCAGCAGTAGAAGTAGGGGGGGTTCCCTTTCTGGGGCCAACGTCCTGACTTTC